This T cell receptor beta chain was identified during a study of blood T cell repertoires in COVID-19. Study-level background: COVID-19 samples, acute and convalescent, were from the United States, Italy and Spain. T cells, B-cell-depleted T cells, or PBMCs supplied cDNA or gDNA.

Sequencing was performed with immunoSEQ multiplex PCR; in TCRdb, only in-frame clones are kept and a portion is missing. Of 150,000 to 200,000 clones listed, approximately 90% are singletons. V gave up 4 bases and J gave up 7 bases; unmatched junction bases: 6. Germline V lookup: CDR1 SGHRS, CDR2 YFSETQ. This CDR3 spans 14 amino acids. The genes are TRBV5-1 and TRBJ2-1, with TRBD2 matching over 9 bases. The specimen was peripheral blood. The clonotype originates from a man aged 35 to 55 with active or convalescent COVID-19. CDR3 DNA sequence: TGCGCCAGCAGCCAGACTAGCGGATCAAATGAGCAGTTCTTC. Protein sequence: CASSQTSGSNEQFF.